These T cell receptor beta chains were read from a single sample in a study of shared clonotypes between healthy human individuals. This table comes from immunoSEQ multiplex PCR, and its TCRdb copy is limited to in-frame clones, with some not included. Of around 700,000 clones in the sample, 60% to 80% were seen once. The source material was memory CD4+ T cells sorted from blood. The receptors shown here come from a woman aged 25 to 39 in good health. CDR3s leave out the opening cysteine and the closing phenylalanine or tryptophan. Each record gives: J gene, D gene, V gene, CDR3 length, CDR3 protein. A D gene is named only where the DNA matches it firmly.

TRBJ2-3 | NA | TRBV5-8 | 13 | ASSLQSGSTDTQY
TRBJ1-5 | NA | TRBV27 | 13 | AICRGRRGNQPQH
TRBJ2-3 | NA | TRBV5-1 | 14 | ASSFGQGGPGDTQY
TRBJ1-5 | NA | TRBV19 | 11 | ASSRQVERPQH
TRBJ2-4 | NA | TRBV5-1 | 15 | ASSLARDGGGRDIQY
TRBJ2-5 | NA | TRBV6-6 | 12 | ASSYSKGGETQY
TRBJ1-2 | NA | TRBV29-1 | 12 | SASRLGANYGYT
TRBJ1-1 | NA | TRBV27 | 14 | ASSPPGRRGNTEAF
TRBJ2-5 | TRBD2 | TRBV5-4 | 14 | ASSLEPSGREETQY
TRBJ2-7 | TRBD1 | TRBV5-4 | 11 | ASSGTGDYEQY
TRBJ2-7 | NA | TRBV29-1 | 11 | SVVVGEPYEQY
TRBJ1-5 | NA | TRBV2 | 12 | ASNLRDGDQPQH
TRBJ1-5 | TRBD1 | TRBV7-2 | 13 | ASSVLGGGSQPQH
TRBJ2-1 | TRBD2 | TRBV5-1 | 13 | ASSFGAGGGNEQF
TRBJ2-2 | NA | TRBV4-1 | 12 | ASSLRRATGELF
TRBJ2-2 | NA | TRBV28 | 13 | ASSPPPLWAGELF
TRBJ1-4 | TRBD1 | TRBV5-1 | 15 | ASSRRATGQSDEKLF
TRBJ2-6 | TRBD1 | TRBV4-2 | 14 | ASSPRTGSGANVLT
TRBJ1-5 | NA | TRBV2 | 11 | ASSGTGSQPQH
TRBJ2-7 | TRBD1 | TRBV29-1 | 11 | SVERQGNNEQY
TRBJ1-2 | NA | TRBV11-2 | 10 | ASSPRVDGYT
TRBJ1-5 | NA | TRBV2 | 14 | ASSEAGTVRGQPQH
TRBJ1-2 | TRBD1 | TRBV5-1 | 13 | ASSLGTGGPNGYT
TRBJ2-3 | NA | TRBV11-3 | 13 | ASSPRAGSTDTQY
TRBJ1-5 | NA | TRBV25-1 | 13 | ASSEQGNSNQPQH
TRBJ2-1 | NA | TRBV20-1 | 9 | SARLAAEQF
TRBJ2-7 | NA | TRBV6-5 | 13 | ASSYSNLASDEQY
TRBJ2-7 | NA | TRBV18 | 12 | ASSPSNDAYEQY
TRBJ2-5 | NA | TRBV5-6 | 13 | ASSYTGAGGQTQY
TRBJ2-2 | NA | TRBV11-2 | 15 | ASSLDRPSLNTGELF
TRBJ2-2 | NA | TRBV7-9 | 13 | ASSLDTGGSGELF
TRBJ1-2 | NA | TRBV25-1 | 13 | ASSANLHGSHGYT
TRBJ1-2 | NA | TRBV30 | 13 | AWSIEHSLIRGYT
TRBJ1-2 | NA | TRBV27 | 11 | ASSLSRVGGYT
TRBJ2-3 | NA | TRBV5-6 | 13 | ASRRGGISTDTQY
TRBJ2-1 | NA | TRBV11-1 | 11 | ASSPNPGLEQF
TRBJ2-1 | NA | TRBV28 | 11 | ASGRSSYNEQF
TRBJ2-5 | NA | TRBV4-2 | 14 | ASSQAAGLGQETQY
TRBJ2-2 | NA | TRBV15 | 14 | ATSRGDSGNTGELF
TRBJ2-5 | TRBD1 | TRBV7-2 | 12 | ASSAGQGAGTQY
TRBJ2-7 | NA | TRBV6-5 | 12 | ASSSGLLSYEQY
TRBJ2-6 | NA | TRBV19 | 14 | ASSIDPYSGANVLT
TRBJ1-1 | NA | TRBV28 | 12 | ASSHRVSPLEAF